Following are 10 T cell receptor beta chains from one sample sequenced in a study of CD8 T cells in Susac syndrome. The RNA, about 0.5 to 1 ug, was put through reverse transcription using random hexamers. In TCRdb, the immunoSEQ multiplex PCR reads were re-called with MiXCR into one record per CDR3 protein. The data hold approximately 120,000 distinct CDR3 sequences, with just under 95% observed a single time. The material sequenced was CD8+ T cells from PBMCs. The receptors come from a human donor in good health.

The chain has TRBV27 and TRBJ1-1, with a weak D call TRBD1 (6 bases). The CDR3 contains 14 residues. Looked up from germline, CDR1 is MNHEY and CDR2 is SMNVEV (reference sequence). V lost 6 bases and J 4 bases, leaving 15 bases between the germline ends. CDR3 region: CASRSTGSGTEAFF. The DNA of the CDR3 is TGTGCCAGCAGATCCACAGGGTCTGGCACTGAAGCTTTCTTT.

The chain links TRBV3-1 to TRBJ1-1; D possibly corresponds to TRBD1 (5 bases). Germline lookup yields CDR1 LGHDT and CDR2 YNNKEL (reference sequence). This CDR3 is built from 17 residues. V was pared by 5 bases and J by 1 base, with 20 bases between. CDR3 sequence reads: CASSFNPSGLTNTEAFF. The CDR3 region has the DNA TGTGCCAGCAGCTTTAACCCCTCAGGGCTAACGAACACTGAAGCTTTCTTT.

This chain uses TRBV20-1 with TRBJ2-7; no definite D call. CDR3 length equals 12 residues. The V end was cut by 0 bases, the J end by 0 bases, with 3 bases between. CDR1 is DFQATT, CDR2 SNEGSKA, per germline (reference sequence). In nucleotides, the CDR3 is TGCAGTGCTAGAGAGAACTCCTACGAGCAGTACTTC. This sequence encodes CSARENSYEQYF.

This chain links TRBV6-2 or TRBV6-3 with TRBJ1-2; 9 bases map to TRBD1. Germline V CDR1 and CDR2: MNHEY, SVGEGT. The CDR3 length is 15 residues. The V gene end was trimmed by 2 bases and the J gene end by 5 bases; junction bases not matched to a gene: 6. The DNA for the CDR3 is TGTGCCAGCAGTTACGCTTCGGACAGGGGTTATGGCTACACCTTC. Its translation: CASSYASDRGYGYTF.

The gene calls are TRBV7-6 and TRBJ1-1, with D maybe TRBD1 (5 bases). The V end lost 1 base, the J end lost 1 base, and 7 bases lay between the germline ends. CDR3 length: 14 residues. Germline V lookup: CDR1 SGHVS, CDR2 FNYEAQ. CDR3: CASSLGGGNTEAFF. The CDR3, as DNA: TGTGCCAGCAGCTTAGGGGGGGGGAACACTGAAGCTTTCTTT.

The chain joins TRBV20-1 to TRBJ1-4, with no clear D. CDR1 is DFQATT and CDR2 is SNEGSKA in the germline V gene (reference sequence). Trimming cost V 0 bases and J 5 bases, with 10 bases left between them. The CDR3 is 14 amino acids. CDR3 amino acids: CSARDPGKNEKLFF. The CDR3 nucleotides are TGCAGTGCTAGAGATCCGGGCAAGAATGAAAAACTGTTTTTT.

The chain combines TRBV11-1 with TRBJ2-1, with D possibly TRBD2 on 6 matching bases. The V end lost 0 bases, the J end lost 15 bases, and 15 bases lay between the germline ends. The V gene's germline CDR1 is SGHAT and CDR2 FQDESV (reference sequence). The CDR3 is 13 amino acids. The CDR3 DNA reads TGTGCCAGCAGCTTAGCCAGCGGGCAACATCGGTTCTTC. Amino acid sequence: CASSLASGQHRFF.

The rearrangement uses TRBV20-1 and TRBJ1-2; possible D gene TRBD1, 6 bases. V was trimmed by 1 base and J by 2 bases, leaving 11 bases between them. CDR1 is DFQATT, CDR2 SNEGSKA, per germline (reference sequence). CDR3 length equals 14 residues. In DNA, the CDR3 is TGCAGTGCTAGAGTTTTGGGACAAAACTATGGCTACACCTTC. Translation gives CSARVLGQNYGYTF.

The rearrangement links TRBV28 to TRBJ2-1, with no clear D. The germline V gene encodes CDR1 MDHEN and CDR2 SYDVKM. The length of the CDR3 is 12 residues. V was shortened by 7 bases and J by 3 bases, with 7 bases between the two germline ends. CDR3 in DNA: TGTGCCAGCAAAGGCGGCTACAATGAGCAGTTCTTC. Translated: CASKGGYNEQFF.

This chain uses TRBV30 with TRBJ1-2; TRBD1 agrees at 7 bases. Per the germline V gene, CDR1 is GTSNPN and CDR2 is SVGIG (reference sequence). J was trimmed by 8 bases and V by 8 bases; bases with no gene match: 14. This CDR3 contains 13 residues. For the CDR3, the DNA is TGTGCCAGGGGACAGAATGCCGCCGTGGGCTACACCTTC. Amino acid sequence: CARGQNAAVGYTF.